These 6 T cell receptor beta chains originate from one sample sequenced in a study of cytomegalovirus exposure and HLA in healthy donors. Use of 60 Vbeta and 13 Jbeta primers characterized the PCR. Profiled with immunoSEQ multiplex PCR; TCRdb holds only in-frame clones, not every one. The table has 170,000 or so clones, roughly 84% seen once. Sequencing was carried out using PBMCs. All receptors derive from a boy under 10 years old in good health and CMV-seronegative.

The chain employs TRBV7-6 and TRBJ1-3, with a weak D call TRBD1 (6 bases). V lost 5 bases and J 5 bases, leaving 13 bases between the germline ends. This CDR3 is built from 14 residues. Germline V gene lookup returns CDR1 SGHVS and CDR2 FNYEAQ. CDR3 sequence (DNA): TGTGCCAGCAGCCCAGGGGAGGGGAGAAACACCATATATTTT. Protein: CASSPGEGRNTIYF.

The chain combines TRBV5-4 with TRBJ2-7; 9 positions agree with TRBD1. This CDR3 region has 15 residues. CDR1 and CDR2 (germline): SGHNT, YYREEE (reference sequence). The junction had 8 bases not matched to a gene; V was cut back by 4 bases and J by 3 bases. Here the CDR3 DNA reads TGTGCCAGCAGCACCCAACAGGGGGCAAGCTACGAGCAGTACTTC. Amino acids: CASSTQQGASYEQYF.

The rearrangement links TRBV5-1 to TRBJ2-2; the match to TRBD1 covers 7 bases. Germline V gene data show CDR1 as SGHRS and CDR2 as YFSETQ. Losses at the gene ends were 0 bases for V and 5 bases for J; bases not matched to a gene: 4. The CDR3 is 15 amino acids. CDR3 amino acids: CASSLEDRRTGELFF. CDR3 coding DNA: TGCGCCAGCAGCTTGGAGGACAGGCGGACCGGGGAGCTGTTTTTT.

This clone has only one observation. V is TRBV9 and J is TRBJ2-1; the D gene is possibly TRBD2 (5 bases). The CDR3 totals 16 residues. V was trimmed by 0 bases and J by 6 bases, leaving 16 bases between them. Germline lookup yields CDR1 SGDLS and CDR2 YYNGEE. DNA of the CDR3: TGTGCCAGCAGCGTAGCTACGACTATTTTGTCCAATGAGCAGTTCTTC. Its translation: CASSVATTILSNEQFF.

In this sample, this clone turned up once. The V gene is TRBV25-1, the J gene TRBJ2-1; no definite D call. V lost 8 bases and J lost 6, with 8 bases in between. The CDR3 spans 11 residues. Germline CDR1 is MGHDK and CDR2 is SYGVNS. The CDR3 DNA reads as TGTGCCAGCTGGAGCGTCAATGAGCAGTTCTTC. Translation: CASWSVNEQFF.

The chain joins TRBV6-1 to TRBJ1-5; maybe TRBD1 (6 bases). Looked up from germline, CDR1 is MNHNS and CDR2 is SASEGT. This CDR3 region has 15 residues. The germline V and J ends were trimmed by 4 bases and 0 bases, with 10 bases remaining between them. The CDR3 loop is CASSGRTVSNQPQHF. The CDR3 DNA follows: TGTGCCAGCAGTGGACGGACAGTTAGCAATCAGCCCCAGCATTTT.